These 25 T cell receptor beta chains were sequenced from one sample in a study of lymphopenia after photon versus proton radiotherapy. Profiled with immunoSEQ multiplex PCR; TCRdb holds only in-frame clones, not every one. The sample lists about 16,000 clones, about 85% occurring once. The sequences come from peripheral blood, collected from a patient treated with proton-based radiotherapy. The receptors stem from a woman in her sixties or seventies with cholangiocarcinoma. Some clones in this sample may be carry-over from other donors' samples.

This clone came up once. This chain connects TRBV10-3 to TRBJ2-7; 7 nucleotides match TRBD1. V trimming: 0 bases; J trimming: 3 bases; junction bases outside the gene matches: 14. This CDR3 has 18 residues. CDR1 ENHRY and CDR2 SYGVKD come from the germline V gene. CDR3 protein: CAISESMKDRELIYEQYF. The CDR3 nucleotides are TGTGCCATCAGTGAGTCTATGAAAGACAGGGAACTGATCTACGAGCAGTACTTC.

This clone has only one observation. The chain recombines TRBV19 with TRBJ2-3; D call uncertain. Germline V gene sequence: CDR1 LNHDA, CDR2 SQIVND (reference sequence). Trimming shortened V by 3 bases and J by 0 bases, and 7 bases separated the two germline ends. CDR3 length equals 14 residues. The CDR3 coding sequence is TGTGCCAGTAGTATCAAGAAAAGCACAGATACGCAGTATTTT. As protein: CASSIKKSTDTQYF.

The rearrangement joins TRBV23-1 to TRBJ2-1; 11 nucleotides align to TRBD1. TRBV23-1 is an ORF, and what it does is uncertain. This CDR3 spans 22 amino acids. V lost 4 bases to trimming and J lost 7 bases; unmatched junction nucleotides: 27. The chain's CDR3 is CASSPGQGAPLYGGRVCNEQFF. In nucleotides, the CDR3 is TGCGCCAGCAGTCCAGGACAGGGGGCGCCCCTATACGGCGGGAGAGTTTGTAATGAGCAGTTCTTC.

The chain links TRBV7-8 to TRBJ1-2, with unresolved D. This CDR3 comprises 12 residues. V lost 2 bases and J 5 bases, leaving 6 bases between the germline ends. CDR1 SGHVS and CDR2 FQNEAQ come from the germline V gene. The CDR3 DNA reads TGTGCCAGCAGCTTAATTGAGTATGGCTACACCTTC. This encodes CASSLIEYGYTF.

The V and J genes are TRBV5-8 and TRBJ2-7; 7 nucleotides align to TRBD1. Germline lookup yields CDR1 SGHTS and CDR2 YDEGEE. There are 16 residues in the CDR3. V was clipped by 4 bases and J by 0 bases; unmatched bases: 10. DNA of the CDR3: TGTGCCAGCAGCCCCCGGACAGGCCCAAGCTCCTACGAGCAGTACTTC. It encodes CASSPRTGPSSYEQYF.

The CDR3 DNA follows: TGTGCCAGCAGCATACAACGAACAGGGGGTCCTGAAGCTTTCTTT. Protein: CASSIQRTGGPEAFF. The chain employs TRBV6-5 and TRBJ1-1; 8 nucleotides align to TRBD1. Losses at the gene ends were 6 bases for V and 6 bases for J; bases not matched to a gene: 12. This CDR3 has 15 amino acids. Germline V CDR1 and CDR2: MNHEY, SVGAGI.

The chain has TRBV2 and TRBJ2-5; 7 bases are shared with TRBD1. Germline V lookup: CDR1 SNHLY, CDR2 FYNNEI. This CDR3 is 13 amino acids long. The J segment lost 2 bases and the V segment lost 10 bases, leaving 7 bases of the junction unmatched. The CDR3 reads CAIRTGPQETQYF. CDR3 bases: TGTGCCATCAGGACAGGCCCACAAGAGACCCAGTACTTC. The full variable domain, its missing parts supplied by reference TRBV2 and TRBJ2-5, is EPEVTQTPSHQVTQMGQEVILRCVPISNHLYFYWYRQILGQKVEFLVSFYNNEISEKSEIFDDQFSVERPDGSNFTLKIRSTKLEDSAMYFCAIRTGPQETQYFGPGTRLLVL.

The chain uses TRBV5-1 and TRBJ2-1, with 12 bases identical to TRBD2. The CDR3 runs to 16 residues. Losses at the gene ends were 1 base for V and 8 bases for J; bases not matched to a gene: 7. The germline V gene has CDR1 SGHRS and CDR2 YFSETQ. CDR3 region: CASSLRLAGVGDEQFF. CDR3 DNA sequence: TGCGCCAGCAGCTTGAGACTAGCGGGAGTAGGGGATGAGCAGTTCTTC. The full variable domain, completed using reference TRBV5-1 and TRBJ2-1, is KAGVTQTPRYLIKTRGQQVTLSCSPISGHRSVSWYQQTPGQGLQFLFEYFSETQRNKGNFPGRFSGRQFSNSRSEMNVSTLELGDSALYLCASSLRLAGVGDEQFFGPGTRLTVL.

The rearrangement joins TRBV6-6 to TRBJ2-2; D gene ambiguous. The V gene's germline CDR1 is MNHNY and CDR2 SVGAGI (reference sequence). The ends were cut back, 7 bases at V and 2 bases at J, with 17 bases in the middle. The CDR3 is 16 amino acids. CDR3 DNA sequence: TGTGCCAGCACCACGAGAGTAGGAGTTAACACCGGGGAGCTGTTTTTT. Protein: CASTTRVGVNTGELFF.

The rearrangement joins TRBV11-2 to TRBJ2-1, with TRBD2 matching over 8 bases. The J segment lost 11 bases and the V segment lost 5 bases, leaving 11 bases of the junction unmatched. This CDR3 region has 14 residues. From germline, CDR1 is SGHAT and CDR2 FQNNGV. The CDR3 is CASSHEGRGAQQFF. The DNA of the CDR3 is TGTGCCAGCAGCCACGAGGGGCGGGGGGCTCAGCAGTTCTTC.

This clone was counted once. The genes are TRBV18 and TRBJ1-2, with 7 bases that match TRBD1. The ends lost 5 bases at V and 4 bases at J; junction bases unmatched: 10. There are 15 residues in the CDR3. The germline V gene encodes CDR1 KGHSH and CDR2 LQKENI. The CDR3 protein is CASSSGQTVSYGYTF. The DNA of the CDR3 is TGTGCCAGCTCATCGGGACAGACAGTATCCTATGGCTACACCTTC.

In this sample, this clone turned up once. The rearrangement links TRBV4-3 to TRBJ1-4; maybe TRBD1 (5 bases). The CDR3 sequence is 12 residues long. The V end lost 2 bases, the J end lost 7 bases, and 5 bases lay between the germline ends. Germline CDR1 LGHNA, CDR2 YSLEER. This CDR3 reads CASSQQGEKLFF. The CDR3 nucleotides are TGCGCCAGCAGCCAACAGGGTGAAAAACTGTTTTTT.

This chain links TRBV19 with TRBJ1-5; the D is unclear. CDR1 and CDR2 from the germline V gene are LNHDA and SQIVND (reference sequence). Trimming shortened V by 5 bases and J by 0 bases, and 14 bases separated the two germline ends. The CDR3 length is 16 residues. CDR3 sequence (DNA): TGTGCCAGTAGTTCCGGGGTCCAATATAGCAATCAGCCCCAGCATTTT. Translating gives CASSSGVQYSNQPQHF.

The chain links TRBV2 to TRBJ1-1; no clear D. The V gene's germline CDR1 is SNHLY and CDR2 FYNNEI. Trimming stripped 4 bases from V and 4 bases from J, with 10 bases between. This CDR3 region has 13 residues. The CDR3 is CASSVTTVTEAFF. CDR3 DNA sequence: TGTGCCAGCAGTGTCACCACTGTCACTGAAGCTTTCTTT.

CDR3 sequence: CASSLEGGSQPQHF. The CDR3 DNA reads TGTGCCAGCAGCTTAGAAGGGGGGAGTCAGCCCCAGCATTTT. The V and J genes are TRBV7-9 and TRBJ1-5; weak D call: TRBD1 (6 bases). Germline assignment: CDR1 SEHNR and CDR2 FQNEAQ (reference sequence). V was trimmed by 1 base and J by 6 bases, leaving 10 bases between them. The CDR3 has 14 residues.

The rearrangement joins TRBV5-1 to TRBJ2-2, with 8 bases lining up with TRBD1. This CDR3 spans 14 amino acids. V lost 5 bases to trimming and J lost 7 bases; unmatched junction nucleotides: 7. CDR1 and CDR2 (germline): SGHRS, YFSETQ. The CDR3 bases are TGCGCCAGCAGTTTCACAGGGGGTAACGGGGAGCTGTTTTTT. Protein: CASSFTGGNGELFF.

The chain employs TRBV5-1 and TRBJ2-7; no firm D call. V lost 0 bases to trimming and J lost 7 bases, with 14 bases between them. This CDR3 has 14 residues. The germline CDR1 and CDR2 sequences are SGHRS and YFSETQ. This chain's CDR3 is CASSLGRNSGEQYF. For the CDR3, the DNA is TGCGCCAGCAGCTTGGGACGGAACTCTGGAGAGCAGTACTTC.

The chain is built from TRBV6-1 and TRBJ2-4; D remains unclear. Trimming removed 2 bases from V and 7 bases from J, with 12 bases in between. Germline V CDR1 and CDR2: MNHNS, SASEGT. The CDR3 consists of 14 residues. The CDR3 loop is CASSERAAGNIQYF. CDR3 coding DNA: TGTGCCAGCAGTGAAAGGGCAGCCGGGAACATTCAGTACTTC.

In its sample, this clone was seen once. The rearrangement uses TRBV5-1 and TRBJ2-4, with D possibly TRBD2 on 6 matching bases. Germline V gives CDR1 SGHRS, CDR2 YFSETQ. V lost 4 bases, J lost 7 bases, and 18 bases lay in between. The CDR3 extends over 15 amino acids. CDR3 DNA: TGCGCCAGCAGCCTCATTCCGGGACTCGAGAACATTCAGTACTTC. Residues: CASSLIPGLENIQYF.

In its sample, this clone was seen once. The chain combines TRBV7-2 with TRBJ2-3; 8 nucleotides agree with TRBD1. V lost 2 bases to trimming and J lost 4 bases; unmatched junction nucleotides: 5. The CDR3 consists of 15 residues. Germline CDR1 and CDR2: SGHTA and FQGNSA. CDR3 residues: CASSLQDRVSDTQYF. CDR3 nucleotides: TGTGCCAGCAGCTTACAGGACAGGGTGTCAGATACGCAGTATTTT.

The J gene is TRBJ1-2, the V gene TRBV5-1; D may be TRBD1 (5 bases). Germline CDR1 reads SGHRS; CDR2 reads YFSETQ. The CDR3 spans 13 residues. Trimming removed 3 bases from V and 6 bases from J, with 12 bases in between. CDR3 protein: CASSSSGRDGYTF. Here the CDR3 DNA reads TGCGCCAGCAGCTCCTCAGGGCGTGATGGCTACACCTTC.

CDR3 coding DNA: TGTGCCAGCAGCCCAAATAATCAGGGTACCCAAGAGACCCAGTACTTC. Amino acids: CASSPNNQGTQETQYF. This rearrangement joins TRBV5-4 to TRBJ2-5; tentative D call: TRBD1 (5 bases). Germline V gives CDR1 SGHNT, CDR2 YYREEE (reference sequence). Trimming stripped 4 bases from V and 1 base from J, with 17 bases between. There are 16 residues in the CDR3.

This chain uses TRBV11-2 with TRBJ2-2; D ambiguous. The germline gives CDR1 SGHAT, CDR2 FQNNGV. V lost 2 bases to trimming and J lost 5 bases, with 9 bases between them. There are 14 residues in the CDR3. The CDR3 DNA reads TGTGCCAGCAGCTTAAATCGTGTAACCGGGGAGCTGTTTTTT. It translates to CASSLNRVTGELFF. The whole variable domain, remainder taken from reference TRBV11-2 and TRBJ2-2, is EAGVAQSPRYKIIEKRQSVAFWCNPISGHATLYWYQQILGQGPKLLIQFQNNGVVDDSQLPKDRFSAERLKGVDSTLKIQPAKLEDSAVYLCASSLNRVTGELFFGEGSRLTVL.

The chain uses TRBV5-1 and TRBJ2-2, with D possibly TRBD2 on 6 matching bases. CDR1 and CDR2 from the germline V gene are SGHRS and YFSETQ. The CDR3 covers 15 residues. V was trimmed by 0 bases and J by 1 base, leaving 7 bases between them. CDR3 in amino acids: CASSLAGGNTGELFF. CDR3 sequence (DNA): TGCGCCAGCAGCTTGGCCGGGGGGAACACCGGGGAGCTGTTTTTT.

Only a few counts were recorded for this clone. In nucleotides, the CDR3 is TGTGCCAGCAGTTACTCGACTAGCGGGAGTAATGAGCAGTTCTTC. Protein: CASSYSTSGSNEQFF. This rearrangement joins TRBV6-6 to TRBJ2-1; 12 nucleotides match TRBD2. This CDR3 has 15 amino acids. Per the germline V gene, CDR1 is MNHNY and CDR2 is SVGAGI (reference sequence). The J segment lost 7 bases and the V segment lost 0 bases, leaving 1 base of the junction unmatched.